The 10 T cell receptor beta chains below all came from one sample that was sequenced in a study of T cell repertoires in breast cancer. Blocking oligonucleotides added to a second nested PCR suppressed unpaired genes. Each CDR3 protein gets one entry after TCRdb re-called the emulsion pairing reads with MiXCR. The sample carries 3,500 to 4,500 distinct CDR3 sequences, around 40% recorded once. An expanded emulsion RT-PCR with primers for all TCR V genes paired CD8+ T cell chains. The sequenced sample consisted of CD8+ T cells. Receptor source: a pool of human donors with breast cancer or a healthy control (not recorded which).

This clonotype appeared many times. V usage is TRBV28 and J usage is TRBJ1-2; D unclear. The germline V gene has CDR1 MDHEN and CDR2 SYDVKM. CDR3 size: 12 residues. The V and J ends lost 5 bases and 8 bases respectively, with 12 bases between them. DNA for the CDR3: TGTGCCAGCAGTGAAAAGGACGAAGGCTACACCTTC. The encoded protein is CASSEKDEGYTF.

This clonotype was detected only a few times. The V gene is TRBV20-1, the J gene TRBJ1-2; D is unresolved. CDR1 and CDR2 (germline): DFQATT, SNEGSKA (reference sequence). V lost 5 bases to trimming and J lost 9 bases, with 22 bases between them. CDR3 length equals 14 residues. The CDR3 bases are TGCAGTGCTGTCCCCTATACAGCACTATATAGCTACACCTTC. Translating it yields CSAVPYTALYSYTF.

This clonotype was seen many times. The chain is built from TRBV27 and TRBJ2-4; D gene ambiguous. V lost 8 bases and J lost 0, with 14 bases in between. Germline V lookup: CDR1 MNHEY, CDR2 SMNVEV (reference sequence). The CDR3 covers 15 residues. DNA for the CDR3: TGTGCCAGCGGAAGCGAAACCCTAGCCAAAAACATTCAGTACTTC. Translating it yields CASGSETLAKNIQYF.

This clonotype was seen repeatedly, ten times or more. The CDR3 DNA reads as TGTGCCAGCAGCCTTAACAGTGGAGGAAACACCATATATTTT. Translating gives CASSLNSGGNTIYF. This chain connects TRBV6-1 to TRBJ1-3; D call uncertain. V was clipped by 6 bases and J by 4 bases, with 13 bases between them. CDR3 length: 14 amino acids. Germline loops: CDR1 MNHNS, CDR2 SASEGT.

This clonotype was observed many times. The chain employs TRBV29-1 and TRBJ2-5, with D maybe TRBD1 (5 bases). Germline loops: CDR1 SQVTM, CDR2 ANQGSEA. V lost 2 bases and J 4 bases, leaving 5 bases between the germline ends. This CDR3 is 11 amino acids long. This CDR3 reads CSVERGETQYF. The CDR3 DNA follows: TGCAGCGTTGAAAGGGGAGAGACCCAGTACTTC. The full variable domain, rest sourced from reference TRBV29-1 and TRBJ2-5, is SAVISQKPSRDICQRGTSLTIQCQVDSQVTMMFWYRQQPGQSLTLIATANQGSEATYESGFVIDKFPISRPNLTFSTLTVSNMSPEDSSIYLCSVERGETQYFGPGTRLLVL.

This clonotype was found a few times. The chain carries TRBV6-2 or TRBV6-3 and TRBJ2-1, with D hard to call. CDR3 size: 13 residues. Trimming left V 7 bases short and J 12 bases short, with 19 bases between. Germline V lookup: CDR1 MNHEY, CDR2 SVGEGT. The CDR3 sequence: CASNTDQTMRQFF. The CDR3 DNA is TGTGCCAGCAATACTGACCAGACAATGAGGCAGTTCTTC.

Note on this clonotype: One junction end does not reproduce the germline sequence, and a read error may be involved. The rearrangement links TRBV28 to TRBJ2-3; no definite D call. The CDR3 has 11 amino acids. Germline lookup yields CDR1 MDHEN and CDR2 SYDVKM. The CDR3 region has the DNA TGTGCCAGCACATACCGAGATACGCAGAATTTT. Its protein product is CASTYRDTQNF.

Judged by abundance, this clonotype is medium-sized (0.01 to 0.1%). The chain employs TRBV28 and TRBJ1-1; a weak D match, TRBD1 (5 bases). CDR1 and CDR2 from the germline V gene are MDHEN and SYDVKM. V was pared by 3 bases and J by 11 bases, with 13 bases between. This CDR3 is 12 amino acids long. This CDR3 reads CASSFGDRDAFF. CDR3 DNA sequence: TGTGCCAGCAGTTTCGGTGACAGAGACGCTTTCTTT.

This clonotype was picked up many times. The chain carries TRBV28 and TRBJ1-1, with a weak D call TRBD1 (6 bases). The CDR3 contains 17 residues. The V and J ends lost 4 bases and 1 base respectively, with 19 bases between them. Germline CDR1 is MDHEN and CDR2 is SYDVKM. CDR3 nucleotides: TGTGCCAGCAGTTGGGGCAGGGGCTCGTTGGGGAACACTGAAGCTTTCTTT. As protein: CASSWGRGSLGNTEAFF.

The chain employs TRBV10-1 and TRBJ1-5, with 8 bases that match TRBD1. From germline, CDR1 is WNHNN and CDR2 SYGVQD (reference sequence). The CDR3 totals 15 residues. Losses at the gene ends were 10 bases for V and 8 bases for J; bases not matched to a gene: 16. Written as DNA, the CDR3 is TGCGCCACCCTGCGGACAGGGAACGGGAAAAAGCCCCAGCATTTT. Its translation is CATLRTGNGKKPQHF.